Detailed here is one T cell receptor beta chain. Its target is unknown. An end of the junction differs from the germline gene, which may be a read error. The sample is drawn from a study of post-analysis software for immune sequencing data. Overall study results and limits: Patients showed TRBV5-6, TRBV5-1 and TRBV20-1 among a handful of TRBV segments more frequent than in controls. Among multiple sclerosis patients, normalized Chao1 diversity was significantly below that of controls. Samples made in the same batch grouped tightly together by F measure.

This CDR3 has 14 amino acids. Germline V CDR1 and CDR2: SGHRS, YFSETQ. Every TCR beta cDNA library bore unique molecular identifiers. Roughly 450,000 cDNA molecules came from around 1 to 9.1 million T cells. A single record per CDR3 protein comes from TCRdb applying MiXCR to the PCR reads. The table has roughly 870,000 distinct CDR3 sequences, 53% seen once. The V and J genes are TRBV5-1 and TRBJ2-1, with 7 bases identical to TRBD1. Sequences were obtained from blood. The clonotype originates from a girl between 10 and 17 years old with multiple sclerosis. The chain's CDR3 is CASSAWDRNNEQFF. Written as DNA, the CDR3 is TGTGCCAGCAGCGCCTGGGACAGAAACAATGAGCAGTTCTTC. The entire variable domain, with the rest obtained from reference TRBV5-1 and TRBJ2-1, is as follows: KAGVTQTPRYLIKTRGQQVTLSCSPISGHRSVSWYQQTPGQGLQFLFEYFSETQRNKGNFPGRFSGRQFSNSRSEMNVSTLELGDSALYLCASSAWDRNNEQFFGPGTRLTVL.